This T cell receptor beta chain was documented in a study of type 1 regulatory T cells. Study details: T-allo10 is a Tr1-enriched, alloantigen-specific CD4 T cell product made in vitro.

This CDR3 is built from 16 residues. CDR1 and CDR2 (germline): SGHTA, FQGNSA. The germline V and J ends were trimmed by 5 bases and 5 bases, with 18 bases remaining between them. On this clonotype: Its specificity is not known.

TCRdb used MiXCR to reprocess the reads, holding one entry per CDR3 protein. The data hold some 20,000 distinct CDR3 sequences, with around 43% observed a single time. Sequenced sample: cultured T cells, either the whole culture or a sorted T cell fraction (not recorded which). The V gene is TRBV7-2, the J gene TRBJ2-2; perhaps TRBD2 as D (7 bases). The receptor was derived from a human donor in good health. The CDR3 region is CASSHGGGGWTGELFF. CDR3 nucleotides: TGTGCCAGCAGCCATGGGGGGGGCGGTTGGACCGGGGAGCTGTTTTTT.